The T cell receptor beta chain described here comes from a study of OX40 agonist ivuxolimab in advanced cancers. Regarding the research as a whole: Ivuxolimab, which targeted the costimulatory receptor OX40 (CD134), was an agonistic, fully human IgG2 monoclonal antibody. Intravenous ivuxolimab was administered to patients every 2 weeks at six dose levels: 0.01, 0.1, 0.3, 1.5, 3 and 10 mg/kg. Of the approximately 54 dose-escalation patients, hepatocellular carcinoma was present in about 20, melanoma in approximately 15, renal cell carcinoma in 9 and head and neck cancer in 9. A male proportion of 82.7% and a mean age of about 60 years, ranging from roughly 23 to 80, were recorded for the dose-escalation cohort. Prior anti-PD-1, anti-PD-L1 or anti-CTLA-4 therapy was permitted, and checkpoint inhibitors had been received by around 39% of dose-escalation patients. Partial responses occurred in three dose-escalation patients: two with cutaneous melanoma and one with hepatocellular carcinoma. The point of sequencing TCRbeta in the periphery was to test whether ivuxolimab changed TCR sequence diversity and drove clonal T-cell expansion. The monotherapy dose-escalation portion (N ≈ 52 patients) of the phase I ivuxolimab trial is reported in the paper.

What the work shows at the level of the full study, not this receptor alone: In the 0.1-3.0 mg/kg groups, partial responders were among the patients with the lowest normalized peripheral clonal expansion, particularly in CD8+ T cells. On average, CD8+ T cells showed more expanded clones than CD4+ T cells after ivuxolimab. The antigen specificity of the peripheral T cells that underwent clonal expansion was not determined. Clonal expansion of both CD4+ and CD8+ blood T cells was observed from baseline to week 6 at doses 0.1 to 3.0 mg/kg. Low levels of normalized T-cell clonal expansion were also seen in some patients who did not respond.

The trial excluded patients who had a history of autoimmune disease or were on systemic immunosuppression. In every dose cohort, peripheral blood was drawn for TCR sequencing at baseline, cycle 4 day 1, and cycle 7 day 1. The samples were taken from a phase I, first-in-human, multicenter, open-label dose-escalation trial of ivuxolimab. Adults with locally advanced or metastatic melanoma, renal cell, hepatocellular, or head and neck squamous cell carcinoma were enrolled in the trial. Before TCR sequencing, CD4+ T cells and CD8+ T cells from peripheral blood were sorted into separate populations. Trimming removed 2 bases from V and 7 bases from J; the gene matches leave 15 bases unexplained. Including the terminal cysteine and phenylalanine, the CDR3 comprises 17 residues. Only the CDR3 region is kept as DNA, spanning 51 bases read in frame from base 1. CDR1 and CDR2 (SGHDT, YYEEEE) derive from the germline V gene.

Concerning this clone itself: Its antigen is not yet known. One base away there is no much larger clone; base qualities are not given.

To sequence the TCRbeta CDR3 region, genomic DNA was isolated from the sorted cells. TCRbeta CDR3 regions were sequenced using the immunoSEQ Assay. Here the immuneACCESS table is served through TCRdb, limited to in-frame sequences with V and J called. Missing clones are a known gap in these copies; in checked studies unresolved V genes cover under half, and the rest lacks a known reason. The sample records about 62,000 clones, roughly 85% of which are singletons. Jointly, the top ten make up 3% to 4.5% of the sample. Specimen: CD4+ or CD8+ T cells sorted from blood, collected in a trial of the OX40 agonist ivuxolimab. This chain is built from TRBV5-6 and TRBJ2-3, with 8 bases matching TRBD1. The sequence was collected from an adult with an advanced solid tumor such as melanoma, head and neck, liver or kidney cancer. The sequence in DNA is TGTGCCAGCAGCTTAGGGGACAGGCTATCTAGCAGCCATACGCAGTATTTT. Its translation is CASSLGDRLSSSHTQYF.